A selection of T cell receptor beta chains follows, all from one sample in a study of CD8+ T cells in alopecia areata. This table comes from immunoSEQ multiplex PCR, and its TCRdb copy is limited to in-frame clones, with some not included. The sample consists of some 100,000 clones, about two fifths of them appearing once. Sequencing was performed on CD4+ T cells sorted from blood. The receptors originated from a human donor with alopecia areata. Both conserved end residues are part of each CDR3. Each record gives: J gene, D gene, V gene, clone size, CDR3 protein, CDR3 DNA. A D gene is named only where the DNA matches it firmly. Clone size is not always given. Where it is, it says once, few, many or a class for expanded clones.

TRBJ1-5 | TRBD1 | TRBV28 | few | CASSTTGTGLGQPQHF | TGTGCCAGCAGTACGACCGGGACAGGGTTAGGTCAGCCCCAGCATTTT
TRBJ2-3 | NA | TRBV7-9 | NA | CAVPLLAATDTQYF | TGTGCCGTGCCCCTCCTAGCCGCCACAGATACGCAGTATTTT
TRBJ2-1 | NA | TRBV29-1 | NA | CSVWRGPGPNEQFF | TGCAGCGTTTGGAGGGGACCGGGGCCAAATGAGCAGTTCTTC
TRBJ2-3 | NA | TRBV29-1 | NA | CSVARDLTITDTQYF | TGCAGCGTTGCTCGGGACTTAACAATCACAGATACGCAGTATTTT
TRBJ2-7 | NA | TRBV9 | NA | CASSPHGGATYEQYF | TGTGCCAGCAGCCCCCATGGGGGGGCCACCTACGAGCAGTACTTC
TRBJ2-7 | TRBD2 | TRBV28 | NA | CASSSAGSAYEQYF | TGTGCCAGCAGTTCAGCGGGGTCGGCCTACGAGCAGTACTTC
TRBJ2-3 | TRBD1 | TRBV5-1 | NA | CASSQTGTGTDTQYF | TGCGCCAGCAGCCAAACCGGGACAGGCACAGATACGCAGTATTTT
TRBJ1-2 | TRBD1 | TRBV7-2 | NA | CASSLDRGDYGYTF | TGTGCCAGCAGCTTGGACAGGGGGGATTATGGCTACACCTTC
TRBJ1-1 | NA | TRBV7-2 | NA | CASWAQNMNTEAFF | TGTGCCAGCTGGGCTCAGAATATGAACACTGAAGCTTTCTTT
TRBJ1-1 | TRBD1 | TRBV4-1 | NA | CASRDRGQKYTEAFF | TGCGCCAGCCGGGACAGGGGGCAGAAATACACTGAAGCTTTCTTT
TRBJ2-3 | NA | TRBV28 | NA | CASSSPTITDTQYF | TGTGCCAGCAGTTCCCCGACAATCACAGATACGCAGTATTTT
TRBJ2-7 | TRBD2 | TRBV9 | NA | CASSPTSGNYEQYF | TGTGCCAGCAGCCCTACTAGCGGGAACTACGAGCAGTACTTC
TRBJ2-7 | NA | TRBV10-2 | NA | CASTEFDEQYF | TGCGCCAGCACCGAGTTCGACGAGCAGTACTTC
TRBJ1-2 | TRBD1 | TRBV5-6 | NA | CASRPGTDYGYTF | TGTGCCAGCAGGCCCGGGACAGATTATGGCTACACCTTC
TRBJ2-5 | NA | TRBV6-1 | few | CASSPQETQYF | TGTGCCAGCAGTCCCCAAGAGACCCAGTACTTC
TRBJ1-1 | NA | TRBV28 | NA | CASGPAGLNTEAFF | TGTGCCAGTGGACCCGCGGGGCTAAACACTGAAGCTTTCTTT
TRBJ2-7 | NA | TRBV7-2 | NA | CASSPQDLSYEQYF | TGTGCCAGCAGCCCCCAGGACCTTTCCTACGAGCAGTACTTC
TRBJ2-3 | TRBD2 | TRBV7-2 | NA | CASSPLWGAGGRTDTQYF | TGTGCCAGCAGCCCTCTTTGGGGAGCGGGGGGACGCACAGATACGCAGTATTTT
TRBJ1-2 | TRBD1 | TRBV29-1 | few | CSVDQGGGGYTF | TGCAGCGTGGACCAGGGGGGAGGTGGCTACACCTTC
TRBJ2-1 | NA | TRBV5-1 | NA | CASSISGDSSYNEQFF | TGCGCCAGCAGCATTAGCGGGGACAGCTCCTACAATGAGCAGTTCTTC
TRBJ1-6 | NA | TRBV18 | NA | CASSPAVDSPLHF | TGTGCCAGCTCACCCGCAGTCGATTCACCCCTCCACTTT
TRBJ1-4 | TRBD1 | TRBV4-3 | few | CASSQAPGQGVEKLFF | TGCGCCAGCAGCCAAGCGCCGGGACAGGGGGTTGAAAAACTGTTTTTT
TRBJ1-6 | NA | TRBV5-1 | NA | CASRTARGSDNSPLHF | TGCGCCAGCAGAACCGCCCGGGGCTCGGATAATTCACCCCTCCACTTT
TRBJ2-4 | NA | TRBV5-1 | NA | CASSLDRLAKNIQYF | TGCGCCAGCAGCTTGGACAGACTAGCCAAAAACATTCAGTACTTC
TRBJ2-5 | TRBD2 | TRBV9 | NA | CASTAGGQETQYF | TGTGCCAGCACCGCGGGAGGACAAGAGACCCAGTACTTC
TRBJ2-5 | TRBD2 | TRBV5-1 | NA | CASSPGGAGPEETQYF | TGCGCCAGCAGCCCCGGGGGGGCAGGACCTGAAGAGACCCAGTACTTC
TRBJ1-1 | NA | TRBV5-6 | NA | CASSLSGVNTEAFF | TGTGCCAGCAGCTTGTCGGGAGTGAACACTGAAGCTTTCTTT
TRBJ2-7 | TRBD2 | TRBV29-1 | NA | CSDARFGLADSYTYEQYF | TGCAGCGACGCACGCTTCGGACTAGCGGACTCCTATACCTACGAGCAGTACTTC
TRBJ2-2 | NA | TRBV9 | NA | CASSVGLRGNTGELFF | TGTGCCAGCAGCGTAGGTTTGCGGGGGAACACCGGGGAGCTGTTTTTT
TRBJ2-7 | NA | TRBV10-3 | few | CAISETLQGLGQYF | TGTGCCATCAGTGAGACACTACAGGGTCTCGGGCAGTACTTC
TRBJ2-3 | TRBD1 | TRBV29-1 | NA | CSVQGADTQYF | TGCAGCGTCCAGGGGGCAGATACGCAGTATTTT
TRBJ2-1 | TRBD2 | TRBV7-9 | few | CASSSSMAGGYSYNEQFF | TGTGCCAGCAGCTCCAGTATGGCGGGAGGGTACTCCTACAATGAGCAGTTCTTC
TRBJ2-3 | NA | TRBV7-9 | many | CASSPRRTDTQYF | TGTGCCAGCAGCCCTAGACGCACAGATACGCAGTATTTT
TRBJ2-2 | NA | TRBV7-2 | NA | CATTGALTGELFF | TGTGCCACCACGGGCGCCCTCACCGGGGAGCTGTTTTTT
TRBJ1-1 | NA | TRBV29-1 | few | CSVVQSSNTEAFF | TGCAGCGTGGTACAGTCATCGAACACTGAAGCTTTCTTT
TRBJ2-7 | NA | TRBV7-2 | few | CASSLDRDGYEQYF | TGTGCCAGCAGCTTAGACCGGGACGGCTACGAGCAGTACTTC
TRBJ2-5 | NA | TRBV7-8 | few | CASSARRSQETQYF | TGTGCCAGCAGCGCCCGACGGTCGCAAGAGACCCAGTACTTC
TRBJ1-1 | NA | TRBV29-1 | NA | CSARGPRNTEAFF | TGCAGCGCCAGGGGACCCCGGAACACTGAAGCTTTCTTT
TRBJ2-1 | TRBD1 | TRBV27 | NA | CASSLGTGVGNEQFF | TGTGCCAGCAGTTTGGGGACAGGGGTCGGCAATGAGCAGTTCTTC
TRBJ2-7 | TRBD1 | TRBV28 | few | CASSFGQGRSYEQYF | TGTGCCAGCAGTTTTGGACAGGGGCGCTCCTACGAGCAGTACTTC
TRBJ1-2 | TRBD1 | TRBV28 | NA | CASRPTGGGYTF | TGTGCCAGCAGGCCGACAGGGGGCGGCTACACCTTC
TRBJ2-3 | NA | TRBV27 | NA | CASSPSTGSGAQYF | TGTGCCAGCAGTCCGAGCACAGGGAGTGGGGCGCAGTATTTT
TRBJ2-7 | NA | TRBV28 | NA | CASSFPGFYEQYF | TGTGCCAGCAGTTTCCCGGGGTTCTACGAGCAGTACTTC
TRBJ2-1 | TRBD1 | TRBV29-1 | few | CSVRPRSTGALDNEQFF | TGCAGCGTCCGACCACGATCGACAGGGGCCCTTGACAATGAGCAGTTCTTC
TRBJ2-2 | NA | TRBV5-4 | NA | CASSRGRANTGELFF | TGTGCCAGCAGTCGAGGCAGGGCAAACACCGGGGAGCTGTTTTTT
TRBJ1-1 | NA | TRBV14 | NA | CASSQAGMNTEAFF | TGTGCCAGCAGCCAAGCAGGAATGAACACTGAAGCTTTCTTT
TRBJ2-7 | NA | TRBV5-1 | few | CASSLVREPYEQYF | TGCGCCAGCAGCCTTGTCCGGGAGCCCTACGAGCAGTACTTC
TRBJ2-7 | TRBD1 | TRBV6-5 | NA | CASRTQGALPREQYF | TGTGCCAGCAGAACACAGGGGGCGCTTCCAAGGGAGCAGTACTTC
TRBJ2-1 | NA | TRBV30 | NA | CAWSHPGGRGGYNEQFF | TGTGCCTGGAGCCACCCCGGGGGAAGGGGGGGTTACAATGAGCAGTTCTTC
TRBJ2-3 | NA | TRBV6-6 | NA | CASMGGGADTQYF | TGTGCCAGCATGGGTGGAGGGGCAGATACGCAGTATTTT
TRBJ1-2 | NA | TRBV14 | NA | CASSPSLKAGGYTF | TGTGCCAGCAGCCCTTCTTTGAAGGCAGGAGGCTACACCTTC
TRBJ2-7 | TRBD2 | TRBV2 | NA | CASRELAASYEQYF | TGTGCCAGCAGGGAACTAGCGGCATCCTACGAGCAGTACTTC
TRBJ2-3 | NA | TRBV29-1 | few | CSAVWGRDTQYF | TGCAGCGCGGTATGGGGGCGGGATACGCAGTATTTT
TRBJ2-2 | NA | TRBV4-1 | NA | CASSQVMAGPGELFF | TGCGCCAGCAGCCAAGTTATGGCGGGCCCCGGGGAGCTGTTTTTT
TRBJ2-5 | TRBD1 | TRBV7-2 | NA | CASSPTGQQETQYF | TGTGCCAGCAGCCCAACGGGACAGCAAGAGACCCAGTACTTC
TRBJ1-1 | TRBD1 | TRBV9 | NA | CASTQTGTGDTEAFF | TGTGCCAGCACCCAGACCGGGACAGGGGACACTGAAGCTTTCTTT
TRBJ2-7 | TRBD1 | TRBV29-1 | few | CSVEAGTGVEQYF | TGCAGCGTTGAAGCCGGGACAGGGGTCGAGCAGTACTTC
TRBJ1-3 | NA | TRBV7-9 | NA | CASSLATGLSGNTIYF | TGTGCCAGCAGCTTAGCGACAGGACTCTCTGGAAACACCATATATTTT
TRBJ2-4 | NA | TRBV7-9 | NA | CASSLVAGAKNIQYF | TGTGCCAGCAGCTTAGTTGCGGGAGCCAAAAACATTCAGTACTTC
TRBJ1-2 | NA | TRBV29-1 | NA | CSVDLGGRGYTF | TGCAGCGTTGATTTAGGAGGTAGAGGCTACACCTTC